The next 27 T cell receptor beta chains were all read from a single sample in a study of T cell repertoires in cytomegalovirus infection. MiXCR, applied by TCRdb to the reads, yields one record per CDR3 protein. Of about 450,000 distinct CDR3 sequences in the sample, under 40% were seen once. The source material was PBMCs. These receptors originate from a human donor in good health (CMV status not recorded). Some clones in this sample may be carry-over from other donors' samples.

The chain couples TRBV2 to TRBJ2-7; D may be TRBD1 (7 bases). The CDR3 consists of 14 residues. Germline V gene lookup returns CDR1 SNHLY and CDR2 FYNNEI. The germline V and J ends were trimmed by 4 bases and 1 base, with 11 bases remaining between them. The CDR3 DNA reads TGTGCCAGCAGTGGACAGGGACTTTCCTACGAGCAGTACTTC. This gives the protein CASSGQGLSYEQYF. Looking up the rest from reference TRBV2 and TRBJ2-7 gives the full variable domain: EPEVTQTPSHQVTQMGQEVILRCVPISNHLYFYWYRQILGQKVEFLVSFYNNEISEKSEIFDDQFSVERPDGSNFTLKIRSTKLEDSAMYFCASSGQGLSYEQYFGPGTRLTVT.

The chain links TRBV28 to TRBJ1-2, with 7 bases lining up with TRBD1. Germline assignment: CDR1 MDHEN and CDR2 SYDVKM. Unmatched junction bases numbered 13, after V lost 7 bases and J lost 8 bases. CDR3 length: 14 amino acids. This CDR3 is CASISTQGLWGYTF. CDR3 bases: TGTGCCAGCATTTCGACACAGGGGCTTTGGGGCTACACCTTC.

The chain carries TRBV18 and TRBJ2-3; D gene unclear. The germline V gene encodes CDR1 KGHSH and CDR2 LQKENI. Trimming cost V 0 bases and J 4 bases, with 8 bases left between them. This CDR3 has 14 amino acids. CDR3 protein: CASSPPDESDTQYF. In DNA, the CDR3 is TGTGCCAGCTCACCACCGGACGAGTCAGATACGCAGTATTTT.

V gene TRBV11-3 combines with J gene TRBJ1-1; D is uncertain. Germline loops: CDR1 SGHNT, CDR2 YENEEA. CDR3 length: 15 amino acids. Trimming left V 4 bases short and J 4 bases short, with 16 bases between. CDR3 DNA: TGTGCCAGCAGCTCCCCAGCTACCAGGTGCACTGAAGCTTTCTTT. As protein: CASSSPATRCTEAFF.

The rearrangement links TRBV4-1 to TRBJ1-4; D gene unclear. Deletions cut 0 bases from V and 4 bases from J, with 9 bases between. Germline assignment: CDR1 MGHRA and CDR2 YSYEKL. The CDR3 sequence is 15 residues long. In DNA, the CDR3 is TGCGCCAGCAGCCAAGATGGGCACGTTAATGAAAAACTGTTTTTT. The encoded protein is CASSQDGHVNEKLFF.

As concerns this clonotype: A much larger clone sits a single nucleotide away, making a read error possible. The CDR3 does not end in the conserved phenylalanine or tryptophan, so this is likely a read error. The rearrangement uses TRBV7-2 and TRBJ2-3; 7 bases match TRBD2. V lost 1 base, J lost 4 bases, and 14 bases stayed unmatched. There are 18 residues in the CDR3. Germline CDR1 is SGHTA and CDR2 is FQGNSA. CDR3 residues: CASSLDGAGRGLSDTQYL. CDR3 nucleotides: TGTGCCAGCAGCTTAGACGGGGCTGGGCGGGGGTTGTCAGATACGCAGTATTTG.

V gene TRBV5-1 combines with J gene TRBJ2-7, with 9 bases aligning to TRBD1. Trimming at V came to 5 bases and at J to 2 bases, leaving 5 bases not matched to a gene. This CDR3 comprises 14 residues. The germline V gene has CDR1 SGHRS and CDR2 YFSETQ. The CDR3 region has the DNA TGCGCCAGCAGGCCAGGGACAGGGCCCTACGAGCAGTACTTC. Translated, it gives CASRPGTGPYEQYF.

This clonotype was seen a handful of times. V usage is TRBV20-1 and J usage is TRBJ1-5, with 7 bases identical to TRBD1. This CDR3 region has 14 residues. Looked up from germline, CDR1 is DFQATT and CDR2 is SNEGSKA (reference sequence). The junction had 8 bases not matched to a gene; V was cut back by 0 bases and J by 9 bases. The CDR3 protein is CSARERAGGWPQHF. CDR3 DNA: TGCAGTGCTAGAGAGAGGGCAGGGGGTTGGCCCCAGCATTTT.

This clonotype was recorded many times. The chain joins TRBV6-2 or TRBV6-3 to TRBJ2-7; 9 positions match TRBD2. Germline trimming cut 7 bases from V and 3 bases from J; bases unmatched to any gene: 16. Germline assignment: CDR1 MNHEY and CDR2 SVGEGT. CDR3 length: 17 residues. DNA for the CDR3: TGTGCCAGCACCAACCCCCTTTCCGGGACTAGCTTCTACGAGCAGTACTTC. It encodes CASTNPLSGTSFYEQYF.

This clonotype has more than one count but fewer than ten. The chain couples TRBV19 to TRBJ2-2; D possibly matches TRBD1 or TRBD2 (5 bases each). The V end was cut by 3 bases, the J end by 1 base, with 9 bases between. The CDR3 contains 15 residues. CDR1 LNHDA and CDR2 SQIVND come from the germline V gene (reference sequence). This CDR3 is CASSIGAVNTGELFF. The CDR3 DNA reads TGTGCCAGTAGTATCGGGGCAGTGAACACCGGGGAGCTGTTTTTT.

This clonotype has a count of ten or more. The chain employs TRBV10-3 and TRBJ2-7, with 9 positions matching TRBD1. Germline CDR1 reads ENHRY; CDR2 reads SYGVKD. CDR3 size: 15 residues. The V gene end was trimmed by 3 bases and the J gene end by 3 bases; junction bases not matched to a gene: 6. DNA of the CDR3: TGTGCCATCAGTGATCCCGGACAGGGGAACTACGAGCAGTACTTC. Its protein product is CAISDPGQGNYEQYF.

The J gene is TRBJ2-1, the V gene TRBV6-8; D could derive from TRBD1 or TRBD2 (5 bases each). Trimming took 5 bases from V and 4 from J, leaving 12 bases between them. CDR3 length: 14 residues. Germline V gene lookup returns CDR1 MNHGY and CDR2 SAAAGT. The DNA for the CDR3 is TGTGCCAGCAGTAAAGGGACGGTTTACAATGAGCAGTTCTTC. This gives the protein CASSKGTVYNEQFF.

The genes are TRBV4-3 and TRBJ2-3; 14 bases map to TRBD2. The ends lost 6 bases at V and 4 bases at J; junction bases unmatched: 3. CDR3 length: 15 residues. Germline V CDR1 and CDR2: LGHNA, YSLEER. CDR3 protein: CASSRTSGGSDTQYF. Here the CDR3 DNA reads TGCGCCAGCAGTCGGACTAGCGGGGGGTCAGATACGCAGTATTTT.

This clonotype was seen a few times. This rearrangement joins TRBV7-2 to TRBJ2-1; 14 nucleotides agree with TRBD2. The CDR3 consists of 18 residues. V was pared by 0 bases and J by 4 bases, with 5 bases of the junction left unmatched. Germline-derived CDR1 and CDR2 are SGHTA and FQGNSA. As DNA, the CDR3 is TGTGCCAGCAGCTTAGCCCGACTAGCGGGGGGGTTTTACAATGAGCAGTTCTTC. Amino acid sequence: CASSLARLAGGFYNEQFF.

This clonotype was recorded at least ten times. This rearrangement joins TRBV7-2 to TRBJ2-7, with a possible D match to TRBD2 (6 bases). Germline V CDR1 and CDR2: SGHTA, FQGNSA. CDR3 length: 14 residues. V was trimmed by 5 bases and J by 3 bases, leaving 14 bases between them. CDR3 sequence (DNA): TGTGCCAGCAGCCCCACCGGGGGAGACTACGAGCAGTACTTC. Its protein is CASSPTGGDYEQYF. Full variable domain (missing parts from reference TRBV7-2 and TRBJ2-7): GAGVSQSPSNKVTEKGKDVELRCDPISGHTALYWYRQSLGQGLEFLIYFQGNSAPDKSGLPSDRFSAERTGGSVSTLTIQRTQQEDSAVYLCASSPTGGDYEQYFGPGTRLTVT.

This clonotype was picked up a small number of times. The V gene is TRBV5-4, the J gene TRBJ2-1; D might be TRBD1 (5 bases). V shed 4 bases and J shed 4 bases, with 18 bases lying between them. CDR1 and CDR2 from the germline V gene are SGHNT and YYREEE (reference sequence). CDR3 size: 16 residues. The CDR3 bases are TGTGCCAGCAGCGACAGAAGTTATCCGGAGTACAATGAGCAGTTCTTC. It translates to CASSDRSYPEYNEQFF.

This clonotype was detected ten times or more. The rearrangement joins TRBV19 to TRBJ2-5; D gene uncertain. The V and J ends lost 3 bases and 4 bases respectively, with 21 bases between them. Germline assignment: CDR1 LNHDA and CDR2 SQIVND (reference sequence). The CDR3 spans 17 residues. The DNA for the CDR3 is TGTGCCAGTAGTATTGGGTGGAGAAGAACATCCCCAGAGACCCAGTACTTC. Its protein product is CASSIGWRRTSPETQYF.

The chain is built from TRBV2 and TRBJ2-1, with D possibly being TRBD1 or TRBD2 (5 bases each). This CDR3 contains 15 residues. V lost 6 bases, J lost 6 bases, and 18 bases lay in between. Germline CDR1 and CDR2: SNHLY and FYNNEI. The CDR3 sequence is CASREPRGVFNEQFF. CDR3 coding DNA: TGTGCCAGCAGGGAACCCCGAGGGGTTTTCAATGAGCAGTTCTTC.

CDR3 coding DNA: TGTGCCAGCAGACCCCCAGGCCGGGGGCCGAATAATTATAATTCACCCCTCCACTTT. It specifies CASRPPGRGPNNYNSPLHF. V gene TRBV25-1 combines with J gene TRBJ1-6; TRBD1 might be the D (6 bases). Germline CDR1 is MGHDK and CDR2 is SYGVNS. V gave up 6 bases and J gave up 4 bases, with 25 bases separating them. The CDR3 consists of 19 residues.

The genes are TRBV4-1 and TRBJ1-2, with 8 bases identical to TRBD1. The CDR3 is made up of 14 amino acids. J was trimmed by 4 bases and V by 6 bases; bases with no gene match: 7. Per germline, CDR1 MGHRA and CDR2 YSYEKL. CDR3 in DNA: TGCGCCAGCAGACGACAGGGGTTGGGCTATGGCTACACCTTC. Its translation: CASRRQGLGYGYTF.

The J gene is TRBJ2-7, the V gene TRBV6-2 or TRBV6-3, with D uncertain. There are 15 residues in the CDR3. CDR1 is MNHEY, CDR2 SVGEGT, per germline. V was clipped by 0 bases and J by 7 bases, with 16 bases between them. This chain's CDR3 is CASSYSPGSRGEQYF. CDR3 bases: TGTGCCAGCAGTTACTCGCCAGGAAGCCGTGGGGAGCAGTACTTC.

The rearrangement uses TRBV7-6 and TRBJ1-1; no clear D. The CDR3 is 14 residues long. V lost 1 base to trimming and J lost 1 base, with 7 bases between them. Germline CDR1 is SGHVS and CDR2 is FNYEAQ. The CDR3 spells CASSLEETNTEAFF. CDR3 nucleotides: TGTGCCAGCAGCTTAGAGGAAACGAACACTGAAGCTTTCTTT.

This rearrangement joins TRBV28 to TRBJ1-5, with 8 bases lining up with TRBD1. V dropped 4 bases and J dropped 6; count of bases not matched to a gene: 17. Germline V lookup: CDR1 MDHEN, CDR2 SYDVKM. The CDR3 loop spans 18 amino acids. The chain's CDR3 is CASSYQSGGGKVGQPQHF. Written as DNA, the CDR3 is TGTGCCAGCAGTTACCAATCAGGGGGCGGTAAAGTAGGTCAGCCCCAGCATTTT.

The chain employs TRBV7-9 and TRBJ1-2; no firm D call. This CDR3 contains 13 residues. V was cut by 1 base and J by 6 bases, with 9 bases left in between. Germline V CDR1 and CDR2: SEHNR, FQNEAQ (reference sequence). CDR3 sequence (DNA): TGTGCCAGCAGCTTAGTAGTTGGTGATGGCTACACCTTC. Residues: CASSLVVGDGYTF.

There are a few counts of this clonotype. The rearrangement uses TRBV5-6 and TRBJ1-2; 8 bases are a match to TRBD1. Unmatched junction bases numbered 7, after V lost 4 bases and J lost 2 bases. The CDR3 is 15 residues long. From germline, CDR1 is SGHDT and CDR2 YYEEEE. The CDR3 here is CASSPRDRPNYGYTF. The CDR3 nucleotides are TGTGCCAGCAGCCCCCGGGACAGGCCAAACTATGGCTACACCTTC.

The rearrangement links TRBV19 to TRBJ2-7; no clear D. Trimming cost V 1 base and J 1 base, with 8 bases left between them. Germline lookup yields CDR1 LNHDA and CDR2 SQIVND (reference sequence). This CDR3 region has 14 residues. The chain's CDR3 is CASSIGSSSYEQYF. The CDR3 coding sequence is TGTGCCAGTAGTATAGGTTCATCTTCCTACGAGCAGTACTTC.

This clonotype was detected once. The V gene is TRBV27, the J gene TRBJ1-5; no definite D call. V shed 6 bases and J shed 0 bases, with 15 bases lying between them. The germline CDR1 and CDR2 sequences are MNHEY and SMNVEV (reference sequence). The length of the CDR3 is 16 residues. The CDR3 loop reads CASSEMGAYSNQPQHF. The CDR3 DNA follows: TGTGCCAGCAGCGAAATGGGAGCTTATAGCAATCAGCCCCAGCATTTT.